This T cell receptor beta chain was found in a study of shared clonotypes between healthy human individuals. Points from the study as a whole: Measured sharing among donors was expected to vary with sequencing depth. There were few donors, and this limited the genetic and exposure-history diversity represented.

A remark on this clone: Its antigen remains unidentified.

TCRdb's table, derived via immunoSEQ multiplex PCR, lists solely in-frame clones and lacks some. There are about 2.4 million clones in the sample; 93% occur only once, and 0.36% lies in the top ten. Specimen: naive CD4+ T cells from PBMCs. Documented subset: CD45RA+ positively selected. This clonotype was sampled from a man between 18 and 29 years old in good health. Some clones in this sample may be carry-over from other donors' samples.

The CDR3 bases are TGCGCCAGCAGCCTAAGCGCTCCCACAGATACGCAGTATTTT. This encodes CASSLSAPTDTQYF. This rearrangement joins TRBV5-1 to TRBJ2-3; D unclear. Trimming removed 4 bases at V and 2 bases at J, with 11 bases between. The CDR3 covers 14 residues. The germline V gene has CDR1 SGHRS and CDR2 YFSETQ.